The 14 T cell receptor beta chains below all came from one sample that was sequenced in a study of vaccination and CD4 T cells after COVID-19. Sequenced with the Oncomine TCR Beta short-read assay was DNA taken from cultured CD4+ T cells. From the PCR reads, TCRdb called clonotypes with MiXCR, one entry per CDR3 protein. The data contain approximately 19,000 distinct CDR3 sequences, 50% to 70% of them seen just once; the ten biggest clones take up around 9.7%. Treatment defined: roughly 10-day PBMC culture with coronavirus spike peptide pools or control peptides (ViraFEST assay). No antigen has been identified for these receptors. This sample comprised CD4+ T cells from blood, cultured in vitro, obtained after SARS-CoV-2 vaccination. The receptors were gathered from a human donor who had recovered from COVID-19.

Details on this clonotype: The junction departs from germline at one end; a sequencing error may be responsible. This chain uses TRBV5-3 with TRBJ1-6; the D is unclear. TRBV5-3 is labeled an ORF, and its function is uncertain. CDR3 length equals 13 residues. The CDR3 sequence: CASSLTSLSPLHF. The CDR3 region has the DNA TGTGCCAGCAGCTTGACCAGCCTATCACCCCTCCACTTT.

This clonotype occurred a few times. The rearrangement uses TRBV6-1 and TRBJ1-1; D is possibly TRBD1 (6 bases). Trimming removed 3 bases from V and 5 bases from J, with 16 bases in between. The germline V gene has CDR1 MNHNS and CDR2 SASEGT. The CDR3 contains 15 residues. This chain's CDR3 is CASSDRGRSGTEAFF. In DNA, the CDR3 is TGTGCCAGCAGTGATAGGGGGAGGAGCGGGACTGAAGCTTTCTTT.

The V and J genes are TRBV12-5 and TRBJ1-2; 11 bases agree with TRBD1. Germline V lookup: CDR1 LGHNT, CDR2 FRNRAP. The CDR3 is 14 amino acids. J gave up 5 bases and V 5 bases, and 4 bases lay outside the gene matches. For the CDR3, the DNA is TGTGCTAGTGGTCTGGGACAGGGGGTATATGGCTACACCTTC. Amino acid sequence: CASGLGQGVYGYTF.

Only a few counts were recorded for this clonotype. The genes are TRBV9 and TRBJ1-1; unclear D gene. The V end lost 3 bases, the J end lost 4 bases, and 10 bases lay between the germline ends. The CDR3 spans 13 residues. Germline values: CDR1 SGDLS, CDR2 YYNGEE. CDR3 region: CASSASVGTEAFF. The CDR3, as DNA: TGTGCCAGCAGCGCCTCGGTGGGCACTGAAGCTTTCTTT.

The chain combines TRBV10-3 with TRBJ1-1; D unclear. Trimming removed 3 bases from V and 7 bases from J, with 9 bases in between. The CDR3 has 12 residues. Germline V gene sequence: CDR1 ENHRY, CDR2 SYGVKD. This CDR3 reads CAISEGGYEAFF. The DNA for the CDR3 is TGTGCCATCAGTGAAGGAGGCTATGAAGCTTTCTTT.

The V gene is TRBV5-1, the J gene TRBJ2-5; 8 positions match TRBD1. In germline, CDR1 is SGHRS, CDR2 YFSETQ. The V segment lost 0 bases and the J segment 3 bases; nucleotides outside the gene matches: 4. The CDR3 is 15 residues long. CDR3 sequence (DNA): TGCGCCAGCAGCTTGGACCCGGACAGGGAAGAGACCCAGTACTTC. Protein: CASSLDPDREETQYF.

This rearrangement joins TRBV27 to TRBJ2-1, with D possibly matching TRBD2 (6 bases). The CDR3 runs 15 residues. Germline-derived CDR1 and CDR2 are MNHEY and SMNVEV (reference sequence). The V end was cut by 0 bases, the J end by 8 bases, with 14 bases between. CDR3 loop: CASSLSGSEVHEQFF. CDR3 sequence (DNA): TGTGCCAGCAGTTTATCCGGGAGTGAGGTCCATGAGCAGTTCTTC.

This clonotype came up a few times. CDR3 residues: CASSQRSTGQGFNQPQHF. CDR3 nucleotides: TGTGCCAGCAGCCAGCGGTCCACGGGACAGGGCTTCAATCAGCCCCAGCATTTT. The chain has TRBV7-8 and TRBJ1-5; 9 nucleotides match TRBD1. This CDR3 spans 18 amino acids. The V gene end was trimmed by 5 bases and the J gene end by 3 bases; junction bases not matched to a gene: 14. The V gene's germline CDR1 is SGHVS and CDR2 FQNEAQ. The full variable domain, completed using reference TRBV7-8 and TRBJ1-5, is GAGVSQSPRYKVAKRGQDVALRCDPISGHVSLFWYQQALGQGPEFLTYFQNEAQLDKSGLPSDRFFAERPEGSVSTLKIQRTQQEDSAVYLCASSQRSTGQGFNQPQHFGDGTRLSIL.

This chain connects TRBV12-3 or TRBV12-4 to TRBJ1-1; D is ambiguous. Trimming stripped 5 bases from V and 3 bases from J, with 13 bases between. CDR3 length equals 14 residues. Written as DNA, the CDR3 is TGTGCCAGCAGTCGCCTCAACATAGACACTGAAGCTTTCTTT. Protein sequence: CASSRLNIDTEAFF.

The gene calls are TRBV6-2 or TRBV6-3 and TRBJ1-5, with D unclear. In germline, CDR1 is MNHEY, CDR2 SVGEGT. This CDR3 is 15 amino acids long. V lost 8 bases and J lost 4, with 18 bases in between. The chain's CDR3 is CASLRDSQWNQPQHF. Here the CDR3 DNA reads TGTGCCAGCCTCCGCGATAGCCAATGGAATCAGCCCCAGCATTTT.

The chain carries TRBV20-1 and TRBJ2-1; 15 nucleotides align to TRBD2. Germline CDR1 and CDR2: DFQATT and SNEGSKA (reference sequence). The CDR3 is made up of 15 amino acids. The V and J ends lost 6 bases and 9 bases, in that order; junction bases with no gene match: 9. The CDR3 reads CSALGLAGGTGEQFF. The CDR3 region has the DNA TGCAGTGCCTTAGGACTAGCGGGGGGGACAGGTGAGCAGTTCTTC.

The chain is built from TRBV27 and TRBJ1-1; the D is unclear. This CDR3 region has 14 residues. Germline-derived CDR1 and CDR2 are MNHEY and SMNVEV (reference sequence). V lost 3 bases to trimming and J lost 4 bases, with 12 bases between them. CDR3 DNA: TGTGCCAGCAGTTTTGTCATCGGAACCACTGAAGCTTTCTTT. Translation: CASSFVIGTTEAFF.

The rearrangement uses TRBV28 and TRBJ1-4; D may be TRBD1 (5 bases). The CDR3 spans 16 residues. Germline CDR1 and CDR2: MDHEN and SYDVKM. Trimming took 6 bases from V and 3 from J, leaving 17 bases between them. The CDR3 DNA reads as TGTGCCAGCAGCCGTACCGGGACGGGTGCTAATGAAAAACTGTTTTTT. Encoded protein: CASSRTGTGANEKLFF. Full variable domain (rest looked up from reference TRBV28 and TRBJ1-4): DVKVTQSSRYLVKRTGEKVFLECVQDMDHENMFWYRQDPGLGLRLIYFSYDVKMKEKGDIPEGYSVSREKKERFSLILESASTNQTSMYLCASSRTGTGANEKLFFGSGTQLSVL.

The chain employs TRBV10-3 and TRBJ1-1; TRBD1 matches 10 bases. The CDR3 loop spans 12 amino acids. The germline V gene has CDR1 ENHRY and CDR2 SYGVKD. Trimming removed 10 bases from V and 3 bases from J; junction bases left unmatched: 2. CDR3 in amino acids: CATGTGDTEAFF. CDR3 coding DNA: TGTGCCACCGGGACAGGGGACACTGAAGCTTTCTTT.